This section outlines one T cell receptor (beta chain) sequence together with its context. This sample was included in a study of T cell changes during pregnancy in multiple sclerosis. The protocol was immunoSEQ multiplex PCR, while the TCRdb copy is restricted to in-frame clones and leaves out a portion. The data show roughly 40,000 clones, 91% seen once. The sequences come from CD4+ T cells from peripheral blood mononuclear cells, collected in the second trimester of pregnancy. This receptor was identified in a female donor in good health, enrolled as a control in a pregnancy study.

The DNA of the CDR3 is TGTGCCAGTAGTGGTAGCGGGAAGGGTGGCACCGGGGAGCTGTTTTTT. This sequence encodes CASSGSGKGGTGELFF. The genes are TRBV19 and TRBJ2-2; 8 bases are shared with TRBD2. The CDR3 is 16 residues long. Germline trimming cut 5 bases from V and 4 bases from J; bases unmatched to any gene: 9. Germline CDR1 and CDR2: LNHDA and SQIVND (reference sequence).